The T cell receptor beta chain under discussion was sequenced for a study of blood T cell repertoires in COVID-19. Study context: Some COVID-19 samples were acute and others convalescent; all came from the United States, Italy and Spain. Sample material is recorded as cDNA or gDNA derived from T cells, B-cell-depleted T cells, or PBMCs.

Between the trimmed V and J ends, which lost 0 bases and 7 bases, there was a span of 7 bases. This CDR3 is built from 13 residues. Germline values: CDR1 SGDLS, CDR2 YYNGEE. In the source study's methods: Nucleated cell counts were estimated from reference gene primer amplification. Produced via immunoSEQ multiplex PCR; TCRdb's table is partial and in-frame only. V, J and clone size derive from that table, while D and trimming were established from the DNA sequence. The table has around 59,000 clones, around four fifths seen once. Source material: peripheral blood. The TCR was taken from an elderly man with acute or convalescent COVID-19. This chain joins TRBV9 and TRBJ1-4; no clear D. CDR3 sequence reads: CASSVVPSEKLFF. CDR3 DNA sequence: TGTGCCAGCAGCGTAGTCCCCTCTGAAAAACTGTTTTTT.